These T cell receptor beta chains were read from a single sample in a study of radiation and T cells in renal cell carcinoma. Assay used: immunoSEQ multiplex PCR; TCRdb lists only in-frame clones, some missing. The repertoire holds 130,000 to 150,000 clones, with more than 70% as singletons. The sequences come from blood, collected from a patient whose treatment included radiotherapy and nephrectomy. These receptors were collected from a woman in her 50s with renal cell carcinoma. CDR3s include the opening cysteine and the closing phenylalanine or tryptophan. The D gene is left open where the match is weak. Size values are once, few and many counts, or a class for expanded clones, and some rows have none.

D: NA
size: few
J: TRBJ2-1
V: TRBV7-9
CDR3: CASSSPREYNEQFF
DNA: TGTGCCAGCAGCTCCCCACGGGAGTACAATGAGCAGTTCTTC

D: NA
size: once
J: TRBJ1-2
V: TRBV30
CDR3: CAWSSPGGDGYTF
DNA: TGTGCCTGGAGTTCCCCGGGGGGAGATGGCTACACCTTC

D: NA
size: NA
J: TRBJ2-5
V: TRBV15
CDR3: CATSRPGFEETQYF
DNA: TGTGCCACCAGCAGACCGGGGTTTGAGGAGACCCAGTACTTC

D: NA
size: NA
J: TRBJ2-3
V: TRBV9
CDR3: CASSVDEGGFTDTQYF
DNA: TGTGCCAGCAGCGTAGATGAGGGGGGATTCACAGATACGCAGTATTTT

D: TRBD1
size: few
J: TRBJ1-6
V: TRBV19
CDR3: CASRDRTGDSPLHF
DNA: TGTGCCAGTAGGGACAGGACAGGGGATTCACCCCTCCACTTT

D: NA
size: NA
J: TRBJ2-5
V: TRBV7-9
CDR3: CASSPKRRLQETQYF
DNA: TGTGCCAGCAGCCCAAAAAGGAGACTGCAAGAGACCCAGTACTTC

D: TRBD2
size: NA
J: TRBJ2-7
V: TRBV4-2
CDR3: CASSQEASGDYEQYF
DNA: TGTGCCAGCAGCCAAGAGGCTAGCGGGGACTACGAGCAGTACTTC

D: NA
size: NA
J: TRBJ1-1
V: TRBV4-1
CDR3: CASSQRLGGRLGIEAFF
DNA: TGCGCCAGCAGCCAGCGCTTGGGGGGCAGACTAGGGATTGAAGCTTTCTTT

D: NA
size: NA
J: TRBJ1-1
V: TRBV18
CDR3: CASSPRGTSNTEAFF
DNA: TGTGCCAGCTCACCAAGGGGAACCTCTAACACTGAAGCTTTCTTT

D: TRBD2
size: NA
J: TRBJ2-1
V: TRBV9
CDR3: CASSVEVAGDYNEQFF
DNA: TGTGCCAGCAGCGTAGAGGTGGCGGGAGATTACAATGAGCAGTTCTTC

D: NA
size: NA
J: TRBJ1-2
V: TRBV19
CDR3: CASSILESGHRGYTF
DNA: TGTGCCAGTAGTATTTTGGAGTCGGGCCATAGAGGCTACACCTTC

D: TRBD1
size: NA
J: TRBJ2-7
V: TRBV5-1
CDR3: CASSGGQGANEQYF
DNA: TGCGCCAGCAGCGGCGGGCAGGGGGCGAACGAGCAGTACTTC

D: NA
size: once
J: TRBJ1-1
V: TRBV5-1
CDR3: CASSLIGATEAFF
DNA: TGCGCCAGCAGCTTGATCGGGGCAACTGAAGCTTTCTTT

D: NA
size: NA
J: TRBJ1-2
V: TRBV30
CDR3: CAWNQNYGYTF
DNA: TGTGCCTGGAACCAGAACTATGGCTACACCTTC

D: TRBD1
size: NA
J: TRBJ1-4
V: TRBV18
CDR3: CASSQIPTGSTEKLFF
DNA: TGTGCCAGCTCACAAATACCGACAGGGTCGACGGAAAAACTGTTTTTT

D: TRBD1
size: NA
J: TRBJ1-6
V: TRBV7-2
CDR3: CASTSGGQGARNSPLHF
DNA: TGTGCCAGCACCAGCGGGGGACAGGGGGCAAGGAATTCACCCCTCCACTTT

D: NA
size: once
J: TRBJ2-5
V: TRBV19
CDR3: CASSVGRYQETQYF
DNA: TGTGCCAGTAGTGTTGGAAGGTACCAAGAGACCCAGTACTTC

D: NA
size: NA
J: TRBJ2-3
V: TRBV10-3
CDR3: CAIRSDRTSTDTQYF
DNA: TGTGCCATCAGATCCGACAGAACTAGCACAGATACGCAGTATTTT

D: NA
size: once
J: TRBJ1-4
V: TRBV19
CDR3: CATKQVFNEKLFF
DNA: TGTGCCACTAAACAGGTGTTTAATGAAAAACTGTTTTTT

D: NA
size: NA
J: TRBJ2-7
V: TRBV10-3
CDR3: CAISELTGMGTHPYEQYF
DNA: TGTGCCATCAGTGAGCTGACAGGTATGGGCACCCACCCCTACGAGCAGTACTTC

D: NA
size: NA
J: TRBJ1-2
V: TRBV27
CDR3: CASSQGGGYTF
DNA: TGTGCCAGCAGCCAGGGAGGCGGCTACACCTTC

D: TRBD2
size: NA
J: TRBJ2-2
V: TRBV19
CDR3: CASRHLAGDTGELFF
DNA: TGTGCCAGTAGACATCTAGCGGGGGACACCGGGGAGCTGTTTTTT